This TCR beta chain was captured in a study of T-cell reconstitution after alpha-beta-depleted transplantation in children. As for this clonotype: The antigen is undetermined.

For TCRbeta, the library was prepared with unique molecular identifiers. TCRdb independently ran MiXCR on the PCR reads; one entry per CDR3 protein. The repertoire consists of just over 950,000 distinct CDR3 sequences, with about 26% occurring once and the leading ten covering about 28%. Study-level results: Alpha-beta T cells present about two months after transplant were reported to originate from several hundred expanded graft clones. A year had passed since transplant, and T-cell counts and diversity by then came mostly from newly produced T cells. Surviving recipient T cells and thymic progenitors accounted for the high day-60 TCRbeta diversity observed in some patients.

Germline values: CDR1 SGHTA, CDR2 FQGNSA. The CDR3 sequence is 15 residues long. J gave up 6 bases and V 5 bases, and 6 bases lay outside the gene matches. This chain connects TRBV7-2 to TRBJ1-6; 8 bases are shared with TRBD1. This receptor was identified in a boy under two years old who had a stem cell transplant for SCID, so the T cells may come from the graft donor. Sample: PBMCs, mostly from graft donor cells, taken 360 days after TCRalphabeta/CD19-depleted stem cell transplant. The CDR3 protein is CASSLRTGSNSPLHF. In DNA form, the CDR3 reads TGTGCCAGCAGCCTACGGACAGGGAGTAATTCACCCCTCCACTTT.